Following are 9 T cell receptor beta chains from one sample sequenced in a study of T cell repertoires in cytomegalovirus infection. The antigens for these receptors are not known. TCRdb re-derived calls from the reads in MiXCR, one entry per CDR3 protein. The data hold about 340,000 distinct CDR3 sequences, with roughly 29% observed a single time. The material was cultured PBMCs, obtained from culture after CMV antigen stimulation. The receptors come from a human donor in good health (CMV status not recorded). Some clones in this sample may be carry-over from other donors' samples.

This clonotype has a handful of counts. The rearrangement joins TRBV5-1 to TRBJ1-1; weak D call: TRBD1 (5 bases). Trimming removed 6 bases at V and 1 base at J, with 13 bases between. Germline V lookup: CDR1 SGHRS, CDR2 YFSETQ. This CDR3 region has 14 residues. This chain's CDR3 is CASTDSLQNTEAFF. The CDR3 nucleotides read TGCGCCAGCACTGACAGCCTACAGAACACTGAAGCTTTCTTT. Full variable domain (missing parts from reference TRBV5-1 and TRBJ1-1): KAGVTQTPRYLIKTRGQQVTLSCSPISGHRSVSWYQQTPGQGLQFLFEYFSETQRNKGNFPGRFSGRQFSNSRSEMNVSTLELGDSALYLCASTDSLQNTEAFFGQGTRLTVV.

The chain couples TRBV29-1 to TRBJ1-2, with TRBD1 as a possible D gene (5 bases). Per germline, CDR1 SQVTM and CDR2 ANQGSEA. Trimming took off 8 bases at V and 8 bases at J, with 18 bases between the two ends. This CDR3 is 12 amino acids long. In DNA, the CDR3 is TGCAGCCCGCACTACCAAAGGGACGGCTACACCTTC. Its protein is CSPHYQRDGYTF.

The gene calls are TRBV6-5 and TRBJ1-2, with D hard to call. Germline-derived CDR1 and CDR2 are MNHEY and SVGAGI. The V gene lost 5 bases and the J gene lost 8 bases, with 9 bases spanning the gap. CDR3 length equals 11 residues. The CDR3 DNA reads as TGTGCCAGCAGTCACGGAGGGGGCTACACCTTC. Protein: CASSHGGGYTF.

V gene TRBV7-9 combines with J gene TRBJ1-1, with TRBD1 matching over 8 bases. V dropped 4 bases and J dropped 8; count of bases not matched to a gene: 15. The CDR3 has 16 amino acids. CDR1 SEHNR and CDR2 FQNEAQ come from the germline V gene (reference sequence). This CDR3 reads CASSSSSTGAVLEAFF. CDR3 nucleotide sequence: TGTGCCAGCAGCTCCTCATCGACAGGGGCGGTTTTAGAAGCTTTCTTT.

The genes are TRBV27 and TRBJ2-3; D is ambiguous. Germline V CDR1 and CDR2: MNHEY, SMNVEV (reference sequence). Trimming removed 6 bases from V and 0 bases from J, with 19 bases in between. This CDR3 is 17 amino acids long. DNA for the CDR3: TGTGCCAGCAGAAATGCGGCCTCCCGGTATAGCACAGATACGCAGTATTTT. Translation gives CASRNAASRYSTDTQYF.

CDR3 in DNA: TGTGCCAGCAGTTTGGAAGCACCGGTTTCGAGCACGGGGGTTACCCAGTACTTC. It translates to CASSLEAPVSSTGVTQYF. J is TRBJ2-5 and V is TRBV27; perhaps TRBD2 as D (6 bases). The germline V gene has CDR1 MNHEY and CDR2 SMNVEV (reference sequence). This CDR3 spans 18 amino acids. Trimming shortened V by 3 bases and J by 8 bases, and 28 bases separated the two germline ends.

The gene calls are TRBV3-1 and TRBJ1-1; 9 bases line up with TRBD1. This CDR3 region has 16 residues. J lost 3 bases, V lost 3 bases, and 8 bases had no gene match. Germline lookup yields CDR1 LGHDT and CDR2 YNNKEL (reference sequence). The CDR3 protein is CASSQRTGAVDTEAFF. For the CDR3, the DNA is TGTGCCAGCAGCCAGAGGACAGGGGCTGTGGACACTGAAGCTTTCTTT. Together with reference TRBV3-1 and TRBJ1-1, the CDR3 gives the full variable domain: DTAVSQTPKYLVTQMGNDKSIKCEQNLGHDTMYWYKQDSKKFLKIMFSYNNKELIINETVPNRFSPKSPDKAHLNLHINSLELGDSAVYFCASSQRTGAVDTEAFFGQGTRLTVV.

The chain carries TRBV5-1 and TRBJ2-1, with 9 bases matching TRBD2. The CDR3 is made up of 20 amino acids. Germline V gene lookup returns CDR1 SGHRS and CDR2 YFSETQ. The junction had 19 bases not matched to a gene; V was cut back by 2 bases and J by 4 bases. The CDR3 sequence: CASSFDLAGRERVWYNEQFF. Here the CDR3 DNA reads TGCGCCAGCAGCTTCGATCTAGCGGGACGCGAAAGAGTCTGGTACAATGAGCAGTTCTTC.

This rearrangement joins TRBV7-3 to TRBJ1-2; D is perhaps TRBD1 (5 bases). This CDR3 spans 14 amino acids. The germline CDR1 and CDR2 sequences are SGHTA and FQGTGA. Trimming left V 5 bases short and J 7 bases short, with 17 bases between. DNA for the CDR3: TGTGCCAGCAGCCCCAACGGCAGGGTCGGTGGCTACACCTTC. This gives the protein CASSPNGRVGGYTF.